This T cell receptor (beta chain) was found in a study of control samples from healthy donors and cancer patients. Only in-frame clones appear in the TCRdb table, and some are missing; sequencing was by immunoSEQ multiplex PCR. The table shows 200,000 to 250,000 clones, with just under 95% occurring only once. The CDR3 runs 13 residues. Trimming removed 3 bases from V and 2 bases from J, with 6 bases in between. Looked up from germline, CDR1 is KGHSH and CDR2 is LQKENI. The specimen sequenced was blood. The chain is built from TRBV18 and TRBJ2-3; D call uncertain. The sequence was obtained from a man over 45 in good health. CDR3 sequence (DNA): TGTGCCAGCTCACCCCTGATCACAGATACGCAGTATTTT. It encodes CASSPLITDTQYF.